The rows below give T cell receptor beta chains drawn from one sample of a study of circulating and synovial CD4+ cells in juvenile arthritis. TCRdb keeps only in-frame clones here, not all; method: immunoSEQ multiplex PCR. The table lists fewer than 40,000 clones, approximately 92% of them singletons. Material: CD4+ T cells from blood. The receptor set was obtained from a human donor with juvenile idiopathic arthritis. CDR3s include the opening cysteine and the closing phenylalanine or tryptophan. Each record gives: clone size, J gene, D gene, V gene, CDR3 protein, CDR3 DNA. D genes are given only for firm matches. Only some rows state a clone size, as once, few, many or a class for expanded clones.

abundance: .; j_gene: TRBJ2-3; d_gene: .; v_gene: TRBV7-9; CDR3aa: CASSLQGTVTDTQYF; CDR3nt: TGTGCCAGCAGCTTGCAGGGAACGGTCACAGATACGCAGTATTTT
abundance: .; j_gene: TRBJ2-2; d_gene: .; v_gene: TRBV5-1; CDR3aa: CASSLGSRTAGELFF; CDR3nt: TGCGCCAGCAGCTTGGGGAGCCGGACAGCCGGGGAGCTGTTTTTT
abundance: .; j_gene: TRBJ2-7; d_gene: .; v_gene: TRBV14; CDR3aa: CASSQSSQGYSGEQYF; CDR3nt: TGTGCCAGCAGCCAATCTTCACAGGGTTATTCGGGGGAGCAGTACTTC
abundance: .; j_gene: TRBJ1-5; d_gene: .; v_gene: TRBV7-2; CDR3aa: CASSLAVGSGNQPQHF; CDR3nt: TGTGCCAGCAGCTTAGCAGTGGGGAGCGGCAATCAGCCCCAGCATTTT
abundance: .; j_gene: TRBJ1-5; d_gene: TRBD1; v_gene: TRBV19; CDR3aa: CASSSLTGGSNQPQHF; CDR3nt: TGTGCCAGTAGTAGCCTAACAGGGGGAAGCAATCAGCCCCAGCATTTT
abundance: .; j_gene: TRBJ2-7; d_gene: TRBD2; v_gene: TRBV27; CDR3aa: CASSQPGTSGSYEQYF; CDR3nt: TGTGCCAGCAGTCAGCCCGGGACTAGCGGCTCCTACGAGCAGTACTTC
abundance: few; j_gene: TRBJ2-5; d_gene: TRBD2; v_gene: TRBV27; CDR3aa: CASSFAGGLGETQYF; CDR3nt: TGTGCCAGCAGTTTTGCGGGAGGGTTGGGTGAGACCCAGTACTTC
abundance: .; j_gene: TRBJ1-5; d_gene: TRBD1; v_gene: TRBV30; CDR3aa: CAWSRGQGNQPQHF; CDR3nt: TGTGCCTGGAGCCGGGGACAGGGGAATCAGCCCCAGCATTTT
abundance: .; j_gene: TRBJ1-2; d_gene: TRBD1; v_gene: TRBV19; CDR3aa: CASRRTGDTIYGYTF; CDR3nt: TGTGCCAGTAGGAGGACAGGGGATACGATCTATGGCTACACCTTC
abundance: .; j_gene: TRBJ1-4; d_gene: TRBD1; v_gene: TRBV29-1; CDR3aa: CSVEAPWTGGQKLFF; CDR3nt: TGCAGCGTTGAGGCCCCGTGGACAGGGGGCCAAAAACTGTTTTTT
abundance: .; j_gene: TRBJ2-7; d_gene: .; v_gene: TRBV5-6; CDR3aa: CASSRLDSPYEQYF; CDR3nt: TGTGCCAGCAGCCGCTTGGACAGCCCTTACGAGCAGTACTTC
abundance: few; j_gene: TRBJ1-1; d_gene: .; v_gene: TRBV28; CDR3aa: CASSRVTEAFF; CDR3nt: TGTGCCAGCAGCCGGGTGACTGAAGCTTTCTTT
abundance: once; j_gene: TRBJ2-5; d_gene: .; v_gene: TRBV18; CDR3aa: CASSRSDTSTQYF; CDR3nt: TGTGCCAGCTCACGATCGGACACCTCGACCCAGTACTTC
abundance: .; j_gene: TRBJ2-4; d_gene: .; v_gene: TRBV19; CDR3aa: CASSIGGVGKNIQYF; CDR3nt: TGTGCCAGTAGTATAGGGGGGGTTGGCAAAAACATTCAGTACTTC
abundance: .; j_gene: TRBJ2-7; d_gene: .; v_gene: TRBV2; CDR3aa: CASTDTGLSYEQYF; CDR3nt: TGTGCCAGCACCGACACCGGACTCTCCTACGAGCAGTACTTC
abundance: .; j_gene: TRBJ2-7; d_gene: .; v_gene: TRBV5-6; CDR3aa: CASSVSYEQYF; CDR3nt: TGTGCCAGCAGCGTGAGCTACGAGCAGTACTTC
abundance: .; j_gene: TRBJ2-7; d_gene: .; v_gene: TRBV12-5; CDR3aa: CASANSYEQYF; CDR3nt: TGTGCTAGTGCCAACTCCTACGAGCAGTACTTC
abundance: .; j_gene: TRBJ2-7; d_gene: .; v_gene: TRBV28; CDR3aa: CASSLNNYEQYF; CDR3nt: TGTGCCAGCAGTTTAAATAATTACGAGCAGTACTTC
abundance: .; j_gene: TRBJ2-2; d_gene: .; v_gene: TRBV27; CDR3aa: CASRRSSVYTGELFF; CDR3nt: TGTGCCAGCAGAAGGTCTAGCGTGTACACCGGGGAGCTGTTTTTT
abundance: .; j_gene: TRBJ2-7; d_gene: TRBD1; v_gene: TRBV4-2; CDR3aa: CASSQAQTGAYEQYF; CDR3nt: TGTGCCAGCAGCCAAGCTCAGACAGGGGCCTACGAGCAGTACTTC
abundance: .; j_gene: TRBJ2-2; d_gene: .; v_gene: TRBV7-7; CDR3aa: CASSRSTSSGELFF; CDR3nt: TGTGCTAGCAGCCGTTCCACTAGTTCCGGGGAGCTGTTTTTT
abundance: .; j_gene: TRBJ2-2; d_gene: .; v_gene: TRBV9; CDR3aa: CASSVSAINTGELFF; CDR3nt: TGTGCCAGCAGCGTAAGCGCTATCAACACCGGGGAGCTGTTTTTT
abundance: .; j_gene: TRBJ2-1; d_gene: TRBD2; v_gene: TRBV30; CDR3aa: CAWNPMRTSGSSYNEQFF; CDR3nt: TGTGCCTGGAATCCAATGAGAACTAGCGGGAGTAGCTACAATGAGCAGTTCTTC